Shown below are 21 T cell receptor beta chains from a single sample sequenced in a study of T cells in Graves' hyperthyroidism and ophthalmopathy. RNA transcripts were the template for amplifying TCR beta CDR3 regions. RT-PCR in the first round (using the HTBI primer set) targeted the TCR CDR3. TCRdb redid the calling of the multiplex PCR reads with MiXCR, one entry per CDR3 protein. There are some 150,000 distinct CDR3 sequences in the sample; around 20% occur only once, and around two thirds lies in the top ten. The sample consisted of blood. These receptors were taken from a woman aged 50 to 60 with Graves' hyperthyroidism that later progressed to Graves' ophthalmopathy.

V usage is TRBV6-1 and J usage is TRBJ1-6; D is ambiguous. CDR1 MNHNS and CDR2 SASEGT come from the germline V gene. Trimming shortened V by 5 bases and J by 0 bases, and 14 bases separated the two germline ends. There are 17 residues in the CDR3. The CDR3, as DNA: TGTGCCAGCAGTTCTGAAGACGGGCCCTCCTATAATTCACCCCTCCACTTT. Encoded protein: CASSSEDGPSYNSPLHF.

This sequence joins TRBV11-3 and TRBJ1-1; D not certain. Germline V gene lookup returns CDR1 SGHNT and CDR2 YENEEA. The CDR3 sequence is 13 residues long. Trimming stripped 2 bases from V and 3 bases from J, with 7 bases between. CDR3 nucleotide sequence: TGTGCCAGCAGCTTATCTGTTTACACTGAAGCTTTCTTT. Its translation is CASSLSVYTEAFF.

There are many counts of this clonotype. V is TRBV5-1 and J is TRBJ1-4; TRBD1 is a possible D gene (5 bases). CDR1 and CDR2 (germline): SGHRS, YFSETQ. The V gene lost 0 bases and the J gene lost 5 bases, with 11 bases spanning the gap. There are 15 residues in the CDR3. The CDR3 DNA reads TGCGCCAGCAGCTTGGGACAGATGGGAAATGAAAAACTGTTTTTT. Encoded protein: CASSLGQMGNEKLFF.

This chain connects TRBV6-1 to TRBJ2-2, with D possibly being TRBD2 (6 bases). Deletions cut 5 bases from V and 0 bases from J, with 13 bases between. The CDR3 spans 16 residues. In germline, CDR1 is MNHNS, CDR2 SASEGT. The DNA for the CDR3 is TGTGCCAGCAGTACCCGGGACTGGACGAACACCGGGGAGCTGTTTTTT. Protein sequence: CASSTRDWTNTGELFF.

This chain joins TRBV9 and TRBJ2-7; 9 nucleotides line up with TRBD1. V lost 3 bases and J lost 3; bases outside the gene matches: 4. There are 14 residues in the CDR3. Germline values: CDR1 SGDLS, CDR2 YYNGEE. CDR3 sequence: CASSAQGAGYEQYF. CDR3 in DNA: TGTGCCAGCAGCGCACAGGGGGCGGGCTACGAGCAGTACTTC.

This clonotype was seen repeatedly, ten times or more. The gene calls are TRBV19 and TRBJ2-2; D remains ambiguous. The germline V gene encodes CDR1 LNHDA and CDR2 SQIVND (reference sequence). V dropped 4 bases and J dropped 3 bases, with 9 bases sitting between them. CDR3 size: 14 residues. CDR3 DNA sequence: TGTGCCAGTAGTAACCAGCTGTACACCGGGGAGCTGTTTTTT. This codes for CASSNQLYTGELFF.

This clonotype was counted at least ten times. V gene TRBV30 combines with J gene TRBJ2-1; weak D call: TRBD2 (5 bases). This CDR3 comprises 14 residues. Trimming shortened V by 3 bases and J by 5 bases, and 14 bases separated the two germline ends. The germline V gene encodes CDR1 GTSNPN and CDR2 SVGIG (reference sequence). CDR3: CAWSRLDWDNEQFF. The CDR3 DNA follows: TGTGCCTGGAGCAGGCTGGACTGGGACAATGAGCAGTTCTTC.

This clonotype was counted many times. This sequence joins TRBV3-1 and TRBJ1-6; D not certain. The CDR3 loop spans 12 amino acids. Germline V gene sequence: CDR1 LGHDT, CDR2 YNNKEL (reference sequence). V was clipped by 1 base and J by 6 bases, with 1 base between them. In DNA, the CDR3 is TGTGCCAGCAGCCAAGTTAATTCACCCCTCCACTTT. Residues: CASSQVNSPLHF.

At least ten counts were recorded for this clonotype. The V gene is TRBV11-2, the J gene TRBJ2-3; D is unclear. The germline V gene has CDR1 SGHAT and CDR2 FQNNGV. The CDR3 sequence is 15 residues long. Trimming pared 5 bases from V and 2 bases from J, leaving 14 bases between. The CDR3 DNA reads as TGTGCCAGCAGCCTGCTGTCGGTTGCCACAGATACGCAGTATTTT. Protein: CASSLLSVATDTQYF.

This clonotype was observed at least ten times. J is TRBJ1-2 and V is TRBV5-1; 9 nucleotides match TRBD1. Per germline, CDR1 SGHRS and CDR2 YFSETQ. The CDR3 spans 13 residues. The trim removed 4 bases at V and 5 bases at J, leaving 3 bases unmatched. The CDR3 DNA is TGCGCCAGCAGCCCCGGGACAGGGTATGGCTACACCTTC. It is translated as CASSPGTGYGYTF.

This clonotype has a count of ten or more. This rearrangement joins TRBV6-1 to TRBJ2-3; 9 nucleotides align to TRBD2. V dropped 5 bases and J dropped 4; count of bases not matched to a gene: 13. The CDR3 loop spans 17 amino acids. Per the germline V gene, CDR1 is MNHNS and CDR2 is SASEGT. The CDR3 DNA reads TGTGCCAGCAGTCGCGCCCTAGCGGGATTCGGCTCAGATACGCAGTATTTT. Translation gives CASSRALAGFGSDTQYF.

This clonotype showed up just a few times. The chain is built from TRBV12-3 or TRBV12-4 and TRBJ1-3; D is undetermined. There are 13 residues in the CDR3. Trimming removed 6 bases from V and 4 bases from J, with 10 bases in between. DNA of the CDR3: TGTGCCAGCAGAACGACCGGGGGAAACACCATATATTTT. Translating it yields CASRTTGGNTIYF.

The CDR3 here is CASSAGQGSGHSYNEQFF. The CDR3 bases are TGTGCCAGCAGCGCGGGACAGGGGAGCGGCCACTCCTACAATGAGCAGTTCTTC. This chain links TRBV11-2 with TRBJ2-1, with 10 bases fitting TRBD1. The CDR3 totals 18 residues. CDR1 is SGHAT and CDR2 is FQNNGV in the germline V gene. The V segment lost 5 bases and the J segment 0 bases; nucleotides outside the gene matches: 10.

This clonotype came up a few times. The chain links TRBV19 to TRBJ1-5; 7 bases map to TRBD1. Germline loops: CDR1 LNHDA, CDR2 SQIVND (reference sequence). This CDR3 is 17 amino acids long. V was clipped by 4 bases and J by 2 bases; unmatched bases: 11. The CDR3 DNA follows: TGTGCCAGTAGTAAAGAAAGAACAGGGGCGGGCAATCAGCCCCAGCATTTT. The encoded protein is CASSKERTGAGNQPQHF.

For the CDR3, the DNA is TGTGCTAGTGGTTTGGCCTACGAGCAGTACTTC. Protein: CASGLAYEQYF. The rearrangement links TRBV12-5 to TRBJ2-7, with D uncertain. The length of the CDR3 is 11 residues. The V gene lost 1 base and the J gene lost 2 bases, with 0 bases spanning the gap. Germline CDR1 reads LGHNT; CDR2 reads FRNRAP.

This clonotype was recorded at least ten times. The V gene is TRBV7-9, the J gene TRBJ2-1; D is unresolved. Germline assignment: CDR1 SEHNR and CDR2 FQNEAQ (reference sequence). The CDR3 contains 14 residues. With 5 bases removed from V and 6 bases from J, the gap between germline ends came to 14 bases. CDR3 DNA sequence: TGTGCCAGCAGCACTCCGTCCCAGCCCAATGAGCAGTTCTTC. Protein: CASSTPSQPNEQFF.

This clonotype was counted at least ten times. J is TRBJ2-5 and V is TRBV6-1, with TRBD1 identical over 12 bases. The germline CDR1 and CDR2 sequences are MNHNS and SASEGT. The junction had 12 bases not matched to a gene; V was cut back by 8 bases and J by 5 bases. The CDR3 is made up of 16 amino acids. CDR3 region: CASRGGGTGGLETQYF. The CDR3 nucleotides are TGTGCCAGCCGTGGAGGGGGGACAGGGGGCCTGGAGACCCAGTACTTC.

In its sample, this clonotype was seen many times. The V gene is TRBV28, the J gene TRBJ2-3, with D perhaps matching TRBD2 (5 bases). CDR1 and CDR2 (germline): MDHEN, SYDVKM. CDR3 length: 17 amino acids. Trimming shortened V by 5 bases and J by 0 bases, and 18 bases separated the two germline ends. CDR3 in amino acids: CASSPHGLGASTDTQYF. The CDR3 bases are TGTGCCAGCAGTCCTCACGGACTTGGTGCTAGCACAGATACGCAGTATTTT.

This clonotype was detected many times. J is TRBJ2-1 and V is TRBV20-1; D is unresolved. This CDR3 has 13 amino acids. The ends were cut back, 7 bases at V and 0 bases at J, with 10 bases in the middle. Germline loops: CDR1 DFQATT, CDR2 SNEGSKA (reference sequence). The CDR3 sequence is CSVKGNSYNEQFF. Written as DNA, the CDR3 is TGCAGTGTAAAGGGTAACTCCTACAATGAGCAGTTCTTC.

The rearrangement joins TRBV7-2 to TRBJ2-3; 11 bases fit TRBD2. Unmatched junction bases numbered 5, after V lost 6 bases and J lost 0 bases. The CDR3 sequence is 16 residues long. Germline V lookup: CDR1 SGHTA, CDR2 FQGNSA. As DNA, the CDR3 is TGTGCCAGCAGAAGGGCTAGCGGGAGGAGCACAGATACGCAGTATTTT. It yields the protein CASRRASGRSTDTQYF.

CDR3 sequence (DNA): TGTGCCAGCAGCGAGTACGGGACTAGCGGGACAAATGAGCAGTTCTTC. As protein: CASSEYGTSGTNEQFF. This chain uses TRBV11-2 with TRBJ2-1; TRBD2 matches 13 bases. Germline V gives CDR1 SGHAT, CDR2 FQNNGV. The ends lost 5 bases at V and 7 bases at J; junction bases unmatched: 8. The CDR3 spans 16 residues.